This T cell receptor beta chain was sequenced for a study of shared clonotypes between healthy human individuals. Study as a whole: The plates for each donor numbered three CD4 naive, three CD4 memory, two CD8 naive and one CD8 memory.

Assay: immunoSEQ multiplex PCR; the TCRdb copy retains only in-frame clones and omits some. The sample records 550,000 to 800,000 clones, approximately 74% being singletons. CD45RA-negative memory and CD45RA+ naive subsets were split from the CD4+ cells. CDR3 length equals 15 residues. V dropped 5 bases and J dropped 4 bases, with 15 bases sitting between them. The germline gives CDR1 LNHNV, CDR2 YYDKDF (reference sequence). V gene TRBV15 combines with J gene TRBJ1-5; D perhaps matches TRBD1 (5 bases). Sequencing input: memory CD4+ T cells sorted from blood. Subset indicated: CD45RA-negative fraction. The clonotype originates from a woman aged 25 to 39 in good health. DNA for the CDR3: TGTGCCACCAGCGGGTCGGGACGGTCAAATCAGCCCCAGCATTTT. It translates to CATSGSGRSNQPQHF.